The 2 T cell receptor beta chains presented below share a single source sample, sequenced in a study of T cells in tuberculosis. The method was immunoSEQ multiplex PCR; TCRdb's version includes in-frame clones alone and lacks a portion of them. The data show 30,000 to 35,000 clones, about 91% seen once. Stated time point: new active TB diagnosis, blood taken before or within 7 days of starting treatment. The source was PBMCs, collected at tuberculosis diagnosis. These receptors were taken from an adult with tuberculosis. Some clones in this sample may be carry-over from other donors' samples.

This chain links TRBV30 with TRBJ1-5; 10 nucleotides match TRBD1. CDR1 and CDR2 (germline): GTSNPN, SVGIG (reference sequence). V was pared by 7 bases and J by 6 bases, with 6 bases of the junction left unmatched. This CDR3 is 13 amino acids long. The CDR3 DNA sequence: TGTGCCTCGACAGGGGGCGCGGGTCAGCCCCAGCATTTT. Amino acid sequence: CASTGGAGQPQHF. Filled out from reference TRBV30 and TRBJ1-5, the complete variable domain reads SQTIHQWPATLVQPVGSPLSLECTVEGTSNPNLYWYRQAAGRGLQLLFYSVGIGQISSEVPQNLSASRPQDRQFILSSKKLLLSDSGFYLCASTGGAGQPQHFGDGTRLSIL.

The rearrangement joins TRBV4-1 to TRBJ1-5, with TRBD1 matching 9 bases. Germline V gives CDR1 MGHRA, CDR2 YSYEKL. J gave up 3 bases and V 2 bases, and 2 bases lay outside the gene matches. The CDR3 has 15 residues. For the CDR3, the DNA is TGCGCCAGCAGCCAACGGACAGGGGACAATCAGCCCCAGCATTTT. Translated: CASSQRTGDNQPQHF.